Included here is one TCR beta chain sequence, with context. An end of the junction differs from the germline gene, which may be a read error. The CDR3 contains 17 residues. This sample is drawn from a study of early T cells in non-severe SARS-CoV-2 infection. Turning to the study itself: The chains were unpaired, and the sequenced material was bulk RNA from unsorted whole blood.

TCRdb recomputed calls from the 5' RACE reads with MiXCR, one row per CDR3 protein. Of roughly 80,000 distinct CDR3 sequences listed, about 11% are singletons. The sequence derives from an adult who was a healthcare worker with PCR-confirmed SARS-CoV-2 infection or an uninfected control (not recorded which). This rearrangement joins TRBV12-3 or TRBV12-4 to TRBJ1-5; 10 nucleotides line up with TRBD1. The specimen was whole blood, collected at baseline. In DNA form, the CDR3 reads TGTGTCAGCAACCGGAATCTGGGACAGGGGATCAATCAGCCCCAGCATTTT. It translates to CVSNRNLGQGINQPQHF.